These T cell receptor beta chains were read from a single sample in a study of vaccination effects on CD4 cells after COVID-19. TCRdb's table, derived via immunoSEQ multiplex PCR, lists solely in-frame clones and lacks some. The table includes 67,000 or so clones, approximately 70% detected once. Their recognized antigens are unknown. Sequencing used CD4+ T cells from PBMCs cultured with HCoV-OC43 spike peptides, obtained before COVID-19 vaccination. The source is a human donor who received a COVID-19 vaccine. CDR3s include the opening cysteine and the closing phenylalanine or tryptophan. A D gene is named only where the DNA matches it firmly. Rows give clone size only sometimes, using once, few, many, or a class for an expanded clone.

D gene	clone size	J gene	V gene	CDR3 DNA	CDR3 protein
.	.	TRBJ1-3	TRBV25-1	TGTGCCAGCAGTGAATATTGGGGCTCTGGAAACACCATATATTTT	CASSEYWGSGNTIYF
.	few	TRBJ1-1	TRBV3-1/TRBV3-2	TGTGCCAGCAGCCAAGGACTGAGCCTGAGGACTGAAGCTTTCTTT	CASSQGLSLRTEAFF
.	once	TRBJ2-1	TRBV5-1	TGCGCCAGCAGCTCGGGCCGCCCCCTCTACAATGAGCAGTTCTTC	CASSSGRPLYNEQFF
.	.	TRBJ2-4	TRBV24-1	TGTGCCACTACGACAGGATTCTCTACAGCCAAAAACATTCAGTACTTC	CATTTGFSTAKNIQYF
TRBD1	.	TRBJ2-6	TRBV18	TGTGCCAGCTCACCTCTTCCCGGGACAGGGTCGCGTGGGGCCAACGTCCTGACTTTC	CASSPLPGTGSRGANVLTF
.	.	TRBJ2-3	TRBV6-5	TGTGCCAGCAGTTACGCGGTACAGGCGGATACGCAGTATTTT	CASSYAVQADTQYF
.	.	TRBJ1-1	TRBV19	TGTGCCAGTAGTGTTTTGGACAGGAACACTGAAGCTTTCTTT	CASSVLDRNTEAFF
.	.	TRBJ2-1	TRBV6-6	TGTGCCAGCAGTTACTCGAGGGACGGGTCCTACAATGAGCAGTTCTTC	CASSYSRDGSYNEQFF
.	.	TRBJ1-4	TRBV4-1	TGCGCCAGCAGCCAGAGTACGGGGGGCATTAATGAAAAACTGTTTTTT	CASSQSTGGINEKLFF
.	.	TRBJ1-4	TRBV6-6	TGTGCCAGCAGTACTAACATGTTGGGTAACTTGTTTTTT	CASSTNMLGNLFF
.	.	TRBJ2-3	TRBV2	TGTGCCAGCAGAGGCACCATCACGCAGTATTTT	CASRGTITQYF
.	few	TRBJ1-1	TRBV18	TGTGCCAGCTCACCAGGACGGACTCCTAAGAACACTGAAGCTTTCTTT	CASSPGRTPKNTEAFF
.	few	TRBJ1-2	TRBV3-1/TRBV3-2	TGTGCCAGCAGCCAACAGAGCCTTCCCAACGGCTACACCTTC	CASSQQSLPNGYTF
.	.	TRBJ2-5	TRBV5-1	TGCGCCAGCAGTCCCCAACCAGGACAGACCCAAGAGACCCAGTACTTC	CASSPQPGQTQETQYF
.	.	TRBJ2-2	TRBV9	TGTGCCAGCAGCGTAGCTACCCACTTGGCCGGGGAGCTGTTTTTT	CASSVATHLAGELFF
.	.	TRBJ1-3	TRBV28	TGTGCCAGCATTCCTTCAACAGGGAATACTGGAAACACCATATATTTT	CASIPSTGNTGNTIYF
TRBD1	.	TRBJ1-6	TRBV5-1	TGCGCCAGCAGCCGGTGGGACAGGGGTTCCAATTCACCCCTCCACTTT	CASSRWDRGSNSPLHF
TRBD2	.	TRBJ2-5	TRBV18	TGTGCCAGCTCACCACCGAGCCTAGCGGGGGGGCCCACCCAGTACTTC	CASSPPSLAGGPTQYF
.	.	TRBJ2-1	TRBV4-1	TGCGCCAGCAGCCAAGGCAGGGGATCCTACAATGAGCAGTTCTTC	CASSQGRGSYNEQFF
TRBD1	.	TRBJ2-2	TRBV19	TGTGCCAGTAGTATGATCCCGGGACAGGTTCTGAGGAACACCGGGGAGCTGTTTTTT	CASSMIPGQVLRNTGELFF
TRBD1	few	TRBJ1-4	TRBV4-3	TGCGCCAGCAGCCAAGGACAGGGAGGGCCGACATTT	CASSQGQGGPTF
TRBD1	.	TRBJ1-6	TRBV7-2	TGTGCCAGCAGCTTAGCGCCGCAGACAGGGGGTGGAGGATCACCCCTCCACTTT	CASSLAPQTGGGGSPLHF
TRBD1	.	TRBJ1-2	TRBV18	TGTGCCAGCTCACGCGGACAGGACGATGGCTACACCTTC	CASSRGQDDGYTF
.	few	TRBJ1-1	TRBV6-5	TGTGCCAGCAATGTCAGGGGCACGAGGAACACTGAAGCTTTCTTT	CASNVRGTRNTEAFF
.	few	TRBJ2-2	TRBV2	TGTGCCAGCAGGACCCGTCCAGGGACCTTCACCGGGGAGCTGTTTTTT	CASRTRPGTFTGELFF
.	.	TRBJ2-1	TRBV5-1	TGCGCCAGCAGCTCAAGGCAGGGGGGATCCCTTAACAATGAGCAGTTCTTC	CASSSRQGGSLNNEQFF
.	.	TRBJ1-4	TRBV30	TGTGCCTGGAGTGTAAAAGGGGCTAATGAAAAACTGTTTTTT	CAWSVKGANEKLFF
.	.	TRBJ1-5	TRBV4-3	TGCGCCAGCAGCCAAGACACGATTCCCAGGCAGCCCCAGCATTTT	CASSQDTIPRQPQHF
.	once	TRBJ1-2	TRBV5-1	TGCGCCAGCAGCTTGAGTATACCAGGGTCCTATGGCTACACCTTC	CASSLSIPGSYGYTF
.	.	TRBJ1-3	TRBV4-1	TGCGCCAGCAGCCAAGGCTACTCTGGAAACACCATATATTTT	CASSQGYSGNTIYF
.	.	TRBJ2-3	TRBV21-1	TGTGCCAGCAGCAGACCCTCTAGCGGGGCTAGCACAGATACGCAGTATTTT	CASSRPSSGASTDTQYF
TRBD1	.	TRBJ2-4	TRBV7-9	TGTGCCAGCAGCTCCTCGACAGGGTATCAAAACATTCAGTACTTC	CASSSSTGYQNIQYF
.	once	TRBJ2-5	TRBV7-3	TGTGCCAGCAGCCCTCACGCGGGGGCTGAAGAGACCCAGTACTTC	CASSPHAGAEETQYF
.	once	TRBJ1-2	TRBV3-1/TRBV3-2	TGTGCCAGCAGCGCCACTCGACAGGCTTCCTATGGCTACACCTTC	CASSATRQASYGYTF
.	.	TRBJ2-3	TRBV12-3/TRBV12-4	TGTGCCAGCAGGACCTCGGGTACGCAGTATTTT	CASRTSGTQYF
TRBD1	.	TRBJ1-4	TRBV29-1	TGCAGCGGGGGACAGGGGGCTGAAAAACTGTTTTTT	CSGGQGAEKLFF
.	once	TRBJ2-3	TRBV11-2	TGTGCCAGCAGCCTATTCCCTGATACGCAGTATTTT	CASSLFPDTQYF
.	.	TRBJ1-1	TRBV30	TGTGCCTGGGCCCCCATGAACACTGAAGCTTTCTTT	CAWAPMNTEAFF
TRBD2	few	TRBJ2-1	TRBV29-1	TGCAGCGTTGAAATTATGCGGTCTAGCGGGGGCTCCTACAATGAGCAGTTCTTC	CSVEIMRSSGGSYNEQFF
.	.	TRBJ1-2	TRBV3-1/TRBV3-2	TGTGCCAGCAGCGCGAGATGGCAGGGGCATGGCTACACCTTC	CASSARWQGHGYTF
.	few	TRBJ2-3	TRBV9	TGTGCCAGCAGCGTAGAACCGGGTCGGGATACGCAGTATTTT	CASSVEPGRDTQYF
.	.	TRBJ2-2	TRBV7-6	TGTGCCAGCAGCATAGCGGTTACGAACACCGGGGAGCTGTTTTTT	CASSIAVTNTGELFF
.	few	TRBJ1-2	TRBV19	TGTGCCAGTAGTATTCCGGGGCCTAACTATGGCTACACCTTC	CASSIPGPNYGYTF
.	few	TRBJ1-1	TRBV28	TGTGCCAGCAGTTTGTCAGGGACTGAAGCTTTCTTT	CASSLSGTEAFF
TRBD1	.	TRBJ2-1	TRBV28	TGTGCCAGCAGTCCACCCGGGACAGCCTACAATGAGCAGTTCTTC	CASSPPGTAYNEQFF
TRBD1	.	TRBJ2-2	TRBV24-1	TGTGCCACCAGTGAAGGGGACAGGGACACCGGGGAGCTGTTTTTT	CATSEGDRDTGELFF
TRBD1	.	TRBJ1-1	TRBV18	TGTGCCAGTCGACAGGGGAGTGACACTGAAGCTTTCTTT	CASRQGSDTEAFF
TRBD1	.	TRBJ2-3	TRBV2	TGTGCCATACAGGGGGCTCGCACAGATACGCAGTATTTT	CAIQGARTDTQYF
.	.	TRBJ1-2	TRBV5-1	TGCGCCAGCAGCCGAGGGGAAAACTATGGCTACACCTTC	CASSRGENYGYTF
TRBD2	.	TRBJ2-3	TRBV2	TGTGCCAGCACCGGGACTAAGGGAGCAGATACGCAGTATTTT	CASTGTKGADTQYF
TRBD1	few	TRBJ1-2	TRBV2	TGTGCCGAGGGGGCTTCGGACTATGGCTACACCTTC	CAEGASDYGYTF
.	.	TRBJ2-5	TRBV7-2	TGTGCCAGCAGCACCTATTCGAGGGCGAGAGAGACCCAGTACTTC	CASSTYSRARETQYF
.	few	TRBJ2-2	TRBV2	TGTGCCAGCAGGGTAGGGGAAAACACCGGGGAGCTGTTTTTT	CASRVGENTGELFF